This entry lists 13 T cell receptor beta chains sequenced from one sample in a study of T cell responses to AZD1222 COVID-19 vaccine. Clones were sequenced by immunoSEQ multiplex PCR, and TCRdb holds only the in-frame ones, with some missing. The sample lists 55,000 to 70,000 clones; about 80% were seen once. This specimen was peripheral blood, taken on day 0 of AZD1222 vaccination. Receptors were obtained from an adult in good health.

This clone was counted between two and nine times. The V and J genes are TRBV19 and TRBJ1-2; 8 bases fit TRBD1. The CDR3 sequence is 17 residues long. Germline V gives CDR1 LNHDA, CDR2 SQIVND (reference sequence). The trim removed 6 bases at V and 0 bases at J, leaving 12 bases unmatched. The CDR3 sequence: CASRGYRQGITNYGYTF. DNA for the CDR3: TGTGCCAGTAGGGGGTATCGACAGGGGATAACTAACTATGGCTACACCTTC.

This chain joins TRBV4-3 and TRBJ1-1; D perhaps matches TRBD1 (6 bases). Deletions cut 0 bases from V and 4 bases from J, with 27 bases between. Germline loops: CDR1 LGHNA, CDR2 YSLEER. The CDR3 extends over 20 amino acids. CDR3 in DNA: TGCGCCAGCAGCCAAGAAACACCCTTCACCGGGGGCGCGGGGACCACTGAAGCTTTCTTT. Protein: CASSQETPFTGGAGTTEAFF.

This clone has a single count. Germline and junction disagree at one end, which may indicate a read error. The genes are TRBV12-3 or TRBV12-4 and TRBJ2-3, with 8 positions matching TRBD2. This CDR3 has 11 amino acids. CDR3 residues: CASRGLDAQYF. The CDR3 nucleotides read TGTGCCAGCAGGGGACTAGATGCGCAGTATTTT.

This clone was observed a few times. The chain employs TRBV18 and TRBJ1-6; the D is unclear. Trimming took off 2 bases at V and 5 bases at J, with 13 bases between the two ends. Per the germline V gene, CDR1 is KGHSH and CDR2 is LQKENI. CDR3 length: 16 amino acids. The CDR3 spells CASSPSFGQDNSPLHF. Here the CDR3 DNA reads TGTGCCAGCTCACCATCTTTCGGGCAAGATAATTCACCCCTCCACTTT.

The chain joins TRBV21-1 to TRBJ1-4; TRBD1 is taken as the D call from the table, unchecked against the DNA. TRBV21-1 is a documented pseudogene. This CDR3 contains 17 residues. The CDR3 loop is CATRDRVPQAVGEKLFF. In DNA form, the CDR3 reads TGTGCCACTAGGGACAGGGTCCCCCAGGCCGTAGGGGAAAAACTGTTTTTT.

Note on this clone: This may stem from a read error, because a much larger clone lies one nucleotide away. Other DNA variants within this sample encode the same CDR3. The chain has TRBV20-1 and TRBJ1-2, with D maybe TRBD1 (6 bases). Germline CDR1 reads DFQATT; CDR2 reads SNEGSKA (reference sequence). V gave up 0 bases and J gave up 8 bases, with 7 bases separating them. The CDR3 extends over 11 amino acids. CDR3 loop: CSARDRGGYTF. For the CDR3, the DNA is TGCAGTGCTAGAGACAGGGGCGGCTACACCTTC.

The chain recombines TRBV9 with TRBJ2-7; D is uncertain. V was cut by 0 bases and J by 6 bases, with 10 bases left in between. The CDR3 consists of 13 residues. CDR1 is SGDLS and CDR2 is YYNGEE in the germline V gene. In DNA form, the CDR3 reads TGTGCCAGCAGCGTAGAGGTAGGTCGCGAGCAGTACTTC. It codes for CASSVEVGREQYF.

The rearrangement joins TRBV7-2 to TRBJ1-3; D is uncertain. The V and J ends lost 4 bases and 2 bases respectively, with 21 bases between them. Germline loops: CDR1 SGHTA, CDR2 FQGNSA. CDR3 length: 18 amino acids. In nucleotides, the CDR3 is TGTGCCAGCAGCTCCCGAAGCCTATCCTGGCAAGCTGGAAACACCATATATTTT. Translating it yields CASSSRSLSWQAGNTIYF.

CDR3 sequence reads: CASSPRVYGYTF. CDR3 DNA: TGTGCCAGCAGCCCCCGGGTATATGGCTACACCTTC. This chain connects TRBV7-8 to TRBJ1-2; D is ambiguous. Trimming removed 5 bases at V and 5 bases at J, with 9 bases between. The CDR3 has 12 amino acids. Germline V gene lookup returns CDR1 SGHVS and CDR2 FQNEAQ.

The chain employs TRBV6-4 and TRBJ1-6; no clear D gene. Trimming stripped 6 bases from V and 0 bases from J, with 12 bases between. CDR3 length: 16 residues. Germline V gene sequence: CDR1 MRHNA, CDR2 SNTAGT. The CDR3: CASRIMASSYNSPLHF. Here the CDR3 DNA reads TGTGCCAGCAGGATTATGGCGAGCTCCTATAATTCACCCCTCCACTTT.

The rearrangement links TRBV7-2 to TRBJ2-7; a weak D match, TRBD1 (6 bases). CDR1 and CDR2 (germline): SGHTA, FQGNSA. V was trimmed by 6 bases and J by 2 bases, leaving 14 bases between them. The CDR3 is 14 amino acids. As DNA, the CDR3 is TGTGCCAGCAGTTACAGGGATCGCACCTACGAGCAGTACTTC. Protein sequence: CASSYRDRTYEQYF.

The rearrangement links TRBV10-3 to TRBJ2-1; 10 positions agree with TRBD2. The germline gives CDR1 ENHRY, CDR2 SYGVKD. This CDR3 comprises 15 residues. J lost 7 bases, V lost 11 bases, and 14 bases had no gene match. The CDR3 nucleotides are TGTGCCTCCGGAGAGCGGGGGGGCCAGGAGAATGAGCAGTTCTTC. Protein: CASGERGGQENEQFF.

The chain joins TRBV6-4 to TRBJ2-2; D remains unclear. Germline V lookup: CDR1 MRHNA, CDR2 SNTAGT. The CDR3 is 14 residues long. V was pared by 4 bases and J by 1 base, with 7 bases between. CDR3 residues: CASSVSLNTGELFF. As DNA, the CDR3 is TGTGCCAGCAGTGTTTCTCTGAACACCGGGGAGCTGTTTTTT.